The 6 T cell receptor beta chains given below trace back to one sample, sequenced in a study of cytomegalovirus exposure and HLA in healthy donors. PCR primers comprised 60 Vbeta and 13 Jbeta primers. TCRdb keeps only in-frame clones here, not all; method: immunoSEQ multiplex PCR. The table records around 130,000 clones, about 80% of them present only once. Sequenced sample: PBMCs. All receptors come from a man in his thirties or forties in good health and CMV-seronegative.

This chain uses TRBV7-9 with TRBJ2-5; D is uncertain. This CDR3 is built from 12 residues. V dropped 1 base and J dropped 5 bases, with 5 bases sitting between them. Germline CDR1 is SEHNR and CDR2 is FQNEAQ (reference sequence). CDR3 DNA: TGTGCCAGCAGCTTAGTGGAGGAGACCCAGTACTTC. It translates to CASSLVEETQYF.

The chain couples TRBV27 to TRBJ2-7; D call uncertain. V was shortened by 6 bases and J by 5 bases, with 8 bases between the two germline ends. This CDR3 spans 11 amino acids. Germline CDR1 and CDR2: MNHEY and SMNVEV (reference sequence). The CDR3 sequence: CASSPGDEQYF. DNA for the CDR3: TGTGCCAGCAGCCCCGGAGACGAGCAGTACTTC.

The gene calls are TRBV6-1 and TRBJ1-1, with TRBD1 identical over 10 bases. Germline V gene lookup returns CDR1 MNHNS and CDR2 SASEGT. The CDR3 runs 15 residues. The V segment lost 7 bases and the J segment 4 bases; nucleotides outside the gene matches: 9. Here the CDR3 DNA reads TGTGCCAGCACCACAAAGGGACAGGGGCGCACTGAAGCTTTCTTT. This gives the protein CASTTKGQGRTEAFF.

In DNA form, the CDR3 reads TGTGCTAGTGGACCCAGGACAGCCTCCTACGAGCAGTACTTC. The encoded protein is CASGPRTASYEQYF. The chain has TRBV12-5 and TRBJ2-7; D might be TRBD1 (6 bases). The CDR3 loop spans 14 amino acids. Trimming removed 6 bases at V and 0 bases at J, with 12 bases between. From germline, CDR1 is LGHNT and CDR2 FRNRAP.

The genes are TRBV4-2 and TRBJ2-7; 9 bases match TRBD2. The CDR3 is 16 amino acids. V was pared by 2 bases and J by 1 base, with 6 bases of the junction left unmatched. CDR1 is LGHNA, CDR2 YNFKEQ, per germline. DNA for the CDR3: TGTGCCAGCAGCCAACTAGCGGGAAGAGGGTCCTACGAGCAGTACTTC. This translates into CASSQLAGRGSYEQYF.

This rearrangement joins TRBV4-3 to TRBJ1-2; TRBD1 agrees at 9 bases. The CDR3 sequence is 14 residues long. With V trimmed by 4 bases and J by 4 bases, 4 bases remained unmatched. Germline loops: CDR1 LGHNA, CDR2 YSLEER. CDR3 amino acids: CASSRDRAGYGYTF. The CDR3, as DNA: TGCGCCAGCAGCCGGGACAGGGCCGGCTATGGCTACACCTTC.